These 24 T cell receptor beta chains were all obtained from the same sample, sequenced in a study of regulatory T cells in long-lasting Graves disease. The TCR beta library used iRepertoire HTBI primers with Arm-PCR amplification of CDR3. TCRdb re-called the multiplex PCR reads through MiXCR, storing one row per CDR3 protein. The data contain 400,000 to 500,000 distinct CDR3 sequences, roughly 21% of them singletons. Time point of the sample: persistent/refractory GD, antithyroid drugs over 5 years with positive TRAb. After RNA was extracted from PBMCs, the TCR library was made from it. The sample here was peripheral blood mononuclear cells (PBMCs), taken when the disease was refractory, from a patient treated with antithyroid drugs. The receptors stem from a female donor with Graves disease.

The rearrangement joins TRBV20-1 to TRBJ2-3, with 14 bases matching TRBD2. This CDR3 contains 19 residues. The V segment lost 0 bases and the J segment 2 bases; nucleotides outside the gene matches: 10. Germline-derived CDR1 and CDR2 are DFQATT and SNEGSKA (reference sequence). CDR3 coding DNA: TGCAGTGCTAGAGATCTTAGACTAGCGGGAGGGGGTGACACAGATACGCAGTATTTT. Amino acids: CSARDLRLAGGGDTDTQYF.

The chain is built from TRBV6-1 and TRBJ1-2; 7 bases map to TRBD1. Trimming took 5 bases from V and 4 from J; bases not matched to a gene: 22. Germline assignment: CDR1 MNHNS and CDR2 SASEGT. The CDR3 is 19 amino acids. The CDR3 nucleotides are TGTGCCAGCAGTACCACGGGACAGCACCCTGAGTCGACTGGCTATGGCTACACCTTC. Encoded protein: CASSTTGQHPESTGYGYTF.

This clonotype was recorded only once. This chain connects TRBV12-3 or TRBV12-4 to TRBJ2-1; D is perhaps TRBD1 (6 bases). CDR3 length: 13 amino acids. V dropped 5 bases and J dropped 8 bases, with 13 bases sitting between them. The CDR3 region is CASSPYREYEQFF. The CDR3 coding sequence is TGTGCCAGCAGTCCCTACAGGGAATATGAGCAGTTCTTC.

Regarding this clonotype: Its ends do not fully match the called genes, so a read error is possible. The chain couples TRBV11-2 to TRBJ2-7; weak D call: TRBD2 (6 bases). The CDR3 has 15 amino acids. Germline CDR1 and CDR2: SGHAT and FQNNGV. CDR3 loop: CASSQGMEGLYEQYF. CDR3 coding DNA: TGCGCCAGCAGCCAAGGGATGGAGGGGCTCTACGAGCAGTACTTC.

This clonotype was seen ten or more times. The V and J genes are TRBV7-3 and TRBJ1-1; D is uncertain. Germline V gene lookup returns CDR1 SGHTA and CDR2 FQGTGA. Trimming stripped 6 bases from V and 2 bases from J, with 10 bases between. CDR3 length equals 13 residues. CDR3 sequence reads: CASRIGLNTEAFF. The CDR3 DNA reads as TGTGCCAGCAGGATAGGCCTAAACACTGAAGCTTTCTTT.

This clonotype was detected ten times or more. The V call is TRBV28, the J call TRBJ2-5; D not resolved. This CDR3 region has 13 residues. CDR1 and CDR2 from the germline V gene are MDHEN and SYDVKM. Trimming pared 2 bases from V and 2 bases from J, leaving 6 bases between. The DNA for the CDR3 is TGTGCCAGCAGTTTAGTCGGACAAGAGACCCAGTACTTC. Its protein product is CASSLVGQETQYF.

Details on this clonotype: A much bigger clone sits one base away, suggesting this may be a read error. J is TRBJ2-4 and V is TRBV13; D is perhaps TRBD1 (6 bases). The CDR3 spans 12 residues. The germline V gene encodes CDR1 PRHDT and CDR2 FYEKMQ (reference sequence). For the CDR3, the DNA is TGTGCCAGCAGCTTAGGAACAGGGAACTCGAGCTTC. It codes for CASSLGTGNSSF.

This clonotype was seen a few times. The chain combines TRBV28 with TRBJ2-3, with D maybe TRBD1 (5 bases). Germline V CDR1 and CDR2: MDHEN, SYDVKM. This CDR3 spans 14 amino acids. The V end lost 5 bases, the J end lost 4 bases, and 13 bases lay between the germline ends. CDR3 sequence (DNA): TGTGCCAGCAGTCGGAGAAGGGGCCCAGATACGCAGTATTTT. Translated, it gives CASSRRRGPDTQYF.

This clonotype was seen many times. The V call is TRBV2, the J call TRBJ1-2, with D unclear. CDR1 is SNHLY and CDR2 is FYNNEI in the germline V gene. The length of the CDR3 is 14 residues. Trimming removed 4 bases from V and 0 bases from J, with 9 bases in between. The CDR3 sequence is CASSAAVTNYGYTF. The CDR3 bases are TGTGCCAGCAGTGCGGCTGTTACTAACTATGGCTACACCTTC.

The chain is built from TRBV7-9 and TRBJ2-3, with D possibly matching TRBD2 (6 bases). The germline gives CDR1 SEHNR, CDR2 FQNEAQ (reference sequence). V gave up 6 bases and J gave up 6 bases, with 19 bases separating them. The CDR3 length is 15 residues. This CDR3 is CASRQAAGGSDTQYF. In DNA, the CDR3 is TGTGCCAGCAGACAGGCGGCCGGGGGATCGGATACGCAGTATTTT. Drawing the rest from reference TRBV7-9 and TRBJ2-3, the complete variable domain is DTGVSQNPRHKITKRGQNVTFRCDPISEHNRLYWYRQTLGQGPEFLTYFQNEAQLEKSRLLSDRFSAERPKGSFSTLEIQRTEQGDSAMYLCASRQAAGGSDTQYFGPGTRLTVL.

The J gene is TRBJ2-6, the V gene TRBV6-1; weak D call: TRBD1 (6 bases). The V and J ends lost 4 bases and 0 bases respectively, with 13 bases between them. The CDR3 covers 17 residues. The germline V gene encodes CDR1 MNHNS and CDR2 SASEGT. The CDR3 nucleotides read TGTGCCAGCAGTGTCCGAGACAGGAACTCTGGGGCCAACGTCCTGACTTTC. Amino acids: CASSVRDRNSGANVLTF.

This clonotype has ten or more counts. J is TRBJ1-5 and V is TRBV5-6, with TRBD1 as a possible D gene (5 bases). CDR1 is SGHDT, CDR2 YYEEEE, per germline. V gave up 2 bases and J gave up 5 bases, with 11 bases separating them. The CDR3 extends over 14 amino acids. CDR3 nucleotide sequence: TGTGCCAGCAGCTTTGGCAGGGCGGATCAGCCCCAGCATTTT. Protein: CASSFGRADQPQHF.

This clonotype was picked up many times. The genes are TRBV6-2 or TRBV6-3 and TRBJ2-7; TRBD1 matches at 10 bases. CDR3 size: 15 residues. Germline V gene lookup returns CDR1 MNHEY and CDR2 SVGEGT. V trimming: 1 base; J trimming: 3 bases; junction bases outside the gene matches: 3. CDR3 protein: CASSYLGDRGYEQYF. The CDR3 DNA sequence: TGTGCCAGCAGTTACTTGGGGGACAGGGGCTACGAGCAGTACTTC.

The chain's CDR3 is CATSREGAGPYNEQFF. The CDR3 DNA reads as TGTGCCACCAGCAGAGAGGGAGCGGGACCCTACAATGAGCAGTTCTTC. The chain has TRBV15 and TRBJ2-1, with 7 bases fitting TRBD2. The germline CDR1 and CDR2 sequences are LNHNV and YYDKDF (reference sequence). CDR3 length equals 16 residues. V dropped 0 bases and J dropped 2; count of bases not matched to a gene: 4.

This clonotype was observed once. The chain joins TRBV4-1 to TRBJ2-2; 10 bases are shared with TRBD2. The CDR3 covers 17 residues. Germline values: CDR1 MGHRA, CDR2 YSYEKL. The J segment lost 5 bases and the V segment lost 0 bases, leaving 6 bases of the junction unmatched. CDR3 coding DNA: TGCGCCAGCAGCCAAGATCCCGGACTAGCGGCAACCGGGGAGCTGTTTTTT. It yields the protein CASSQDPGLAATGELFF.

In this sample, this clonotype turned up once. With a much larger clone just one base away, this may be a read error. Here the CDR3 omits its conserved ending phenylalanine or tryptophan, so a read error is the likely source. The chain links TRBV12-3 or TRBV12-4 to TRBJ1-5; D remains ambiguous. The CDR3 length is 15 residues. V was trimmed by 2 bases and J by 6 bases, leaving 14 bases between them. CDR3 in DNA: TGTGCCAGCAGTTTAAGCGGGTATTCCGCTCAGCCCCAGCATTCT. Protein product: CASSLSGYSAQPQHS.

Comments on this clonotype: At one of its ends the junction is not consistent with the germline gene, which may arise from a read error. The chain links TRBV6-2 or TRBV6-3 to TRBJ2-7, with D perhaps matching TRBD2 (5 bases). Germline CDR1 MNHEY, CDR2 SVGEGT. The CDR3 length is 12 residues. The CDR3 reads CANSNRGLEQYF. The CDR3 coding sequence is TGTGCCAACAGTAATCGGGGTCTCGAGCAGTACTTC.

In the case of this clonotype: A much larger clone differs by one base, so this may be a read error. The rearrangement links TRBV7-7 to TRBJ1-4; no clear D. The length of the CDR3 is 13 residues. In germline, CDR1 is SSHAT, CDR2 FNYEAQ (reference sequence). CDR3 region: CAISFSTSGKLFF. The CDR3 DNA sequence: TGTGCTATCAGCTTTTCAACGTCGGGGAAACTGTTTTTT.

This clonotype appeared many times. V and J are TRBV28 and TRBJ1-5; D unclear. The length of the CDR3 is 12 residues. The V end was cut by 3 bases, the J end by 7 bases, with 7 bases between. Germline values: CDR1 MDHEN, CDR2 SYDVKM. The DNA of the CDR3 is TGTGCCAGCAGTTTTTCCCGGCAGCCCCAGCATTTT. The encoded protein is CASSFSRQPQHF.

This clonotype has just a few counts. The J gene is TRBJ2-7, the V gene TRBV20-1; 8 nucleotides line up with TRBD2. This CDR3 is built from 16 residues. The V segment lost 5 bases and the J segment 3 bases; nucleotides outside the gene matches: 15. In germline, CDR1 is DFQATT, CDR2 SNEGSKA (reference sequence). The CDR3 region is CSARTNLAGKHYEQYF. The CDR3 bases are TGCAGTGCTCGAACCAACCTAGCGGGCAAACACTACGAGCAGTACTTC.

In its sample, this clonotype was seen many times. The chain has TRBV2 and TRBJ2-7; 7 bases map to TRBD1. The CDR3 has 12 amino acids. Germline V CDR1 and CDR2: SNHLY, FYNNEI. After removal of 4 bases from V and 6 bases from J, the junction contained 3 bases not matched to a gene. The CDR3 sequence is CASSGGGSEQYF. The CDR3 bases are TGTGCCAGCAGTGGAGGGGGCTCCGAGCAGTACTTC.

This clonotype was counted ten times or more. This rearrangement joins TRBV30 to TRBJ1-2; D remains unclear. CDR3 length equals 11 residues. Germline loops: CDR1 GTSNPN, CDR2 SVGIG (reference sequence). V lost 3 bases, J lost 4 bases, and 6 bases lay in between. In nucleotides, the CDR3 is TGTGCCTGGAGCCGAGTCTATGGCTACACCTTC. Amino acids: CAWSRVYGYTF.

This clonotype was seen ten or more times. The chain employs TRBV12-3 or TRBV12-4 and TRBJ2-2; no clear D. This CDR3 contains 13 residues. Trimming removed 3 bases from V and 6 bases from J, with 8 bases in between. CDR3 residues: CASSFGVPGELFF. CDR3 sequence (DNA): TGTGCCAGCAGTTTTGGAGTTCCCGGGGAGCTGTTTTTT.

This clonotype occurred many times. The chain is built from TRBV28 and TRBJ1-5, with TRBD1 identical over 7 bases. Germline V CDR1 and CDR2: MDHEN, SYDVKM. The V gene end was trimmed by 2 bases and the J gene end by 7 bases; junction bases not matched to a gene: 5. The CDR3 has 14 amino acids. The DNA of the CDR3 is TGTGCCAGCAGTTTACCGACAGGGTACCAGCCCCAGCATTTT. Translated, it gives CASSLPTGYQPQHF.